The TCR beta chain described here comes from a study of T cells in Graves' hyperthyroidism and ophthalmopathy. RNA transcripts were the template for amplifying TCR beta CDR3 regions. The primer set for the first-round RT-PCR of the TCR CDR3 was HTBI. TCRdb reprocessed the multiplex PCR reads via MiXCR and lists one record per CDR3 protein. Of 300,000 to 450,000 distinct CDR3 sequences in the sample, roughly an eighth were seen once. CDR1 and CDR2 from the germline V gene are MGHDK and SYGVNS. CDR3 size: 13 residues. The study defined stable Graves' hyperthyroidism as no ophthalmopathy progression within 18 months. Every diagnosis used clinical symptoms, serum thyroxine and TRAb, thyroid ultrasound and orbital computed tomography. This clonotype was counted a few times.

The J gene is TRBJ2-2, the V gene TRBV25-1, with D maybe TRBD1 (6 bases). The J call may be in error: the DNA end matches TRBJ1-1 better. The sequence was obtained from a woman between 18 and 29 years old with Graves' hyperthyroidism. The sequencing sample was made of blood. Here the CDR3 DNA reads TGTGCCAGCAGTGAAGAGGCCGGAGGGGGAGCTTTCTTT. Translation: CASSEEAGGGAFF.